The rows below give T cell receptor beta chains drawn from one sample of a study of cytomegalovirus exposure and HLA in healthy donors. TCRdb keeps only in-frame clones here, not all; method: immunoSEQ multiplex PCR. Among about 60,000 clones listed, around 96% were seen once. Specimen: PBMCs. The receptors come from a man aged 18 to 29 in good health and CMV-seronegative. Both conserved end residues are part of each CDR3. D genes are given only for firm matches. Some rows have no size entry. The others give once, few or many, or a class for an expanded clone.

size	V	J	D	CDR3	DNA
NA	TRBV4-1	TRBJ2-5	NA	CASSPDSAEETQYF	TGCGCCAGCAGCCCTGACTCGGCAGAAGAGACCCAGTACTTC
NA	TRBV9	TRBJ2-1	TRBD2	CASSRGLLYNEQFF	TGTGCCAGCAGCCGGGGACTACTCTACAATGAGCAGTTCTTC
once	TRBV5-1	TRBJ2-2	NA	CASSPQGYGELFF	TGCGCCAGCAGCCCACAGGGATACGGGGAGCTGTTTTTT
NA	TRBV29-1	TRBJ2-3	TRBD2	CSVVMREDTDTQYF	TGCAGCGTTGTCATGCGGGAGGACACAGATACGCAGTATTTT
NA	TRBV4-2	TRBJ2-3	TRBD2	CASSRTSGSDLGYTQYF	TGTGCCAGCAGCCGGACTAGCGGGAGTGACCTGGGCTATACGCAGTATTTT
NA	TRBV28	TRBJ2-2	NA	CASSLLGGASIGELFF	TGTGCCAGCAGTTTATTGGGGGGAGCCTCGATTGGGGAGCTGTTTTTT
once	TRBV6-1	TRBJ2-3	TRBD2	CASSDYSGTSFDTQYF	TGTGCCAGCAGTGATTATAGCGGGACTAGCTTCGATACGCAGTATTTT
NA	TRBV11-2	TRBJ2-1	NA	CASSHTPGAYNEQFF	TGTGCCAGCAGCCATACGCCAGGGGCCTACAATGAGCAGTTCTTC
NA	TRBV6-6	TRBJ2-4	NA	CASRRTGSDVNIQYF	TGTGCCAGCAGACGAACAGGGTCTGACGTCAACATTCAGTACTTC
NA	TRBV4-3	TRBJ2-1	NA	CASSLRGTSYNEQFF	TGCGCCAGCAGCCTCAGGGGCACCTCCTACAATGAGCAGTTCTTC
NA	TRBV4-1	TRBJ1-5	NA	CASSQSPRGGNQPQHF	TGCGCCAGCAGCCAGTCCCCACGAGGAGGCAATCAGCCCCAGCATTTT
NA	TRBV10-1	TRBJ1-1	NA	CASSGPPGNTEAFF	TGCGCCAGCAGTGGGCCACCAGGGAACACTGAAGCTTTCTTT
NA	TRBV30	TRBJ1-5	NA	CAWSQGYSNQPQHF	TGTGCCTGGTCCCAGGGATATAGCAATCAGCCCCAGCATTTT
NA	TRBV18	TRBJ1-4	TRBD1	CASSPPGQQNEKLFF	TGTGCCAGCTCACCACCGGGACAGCAGAATGAAAAACTGTTTTTT
NA	TRBV7-9	TRBJ2-7	TRBD2	CASSLSGTSYEQYF	TGTGCCAGCAGCTTATCAGGGACTAGCTACGAGCAGTACTTC
NA	TRBV28	TRBJ1-3	NA	CATKAGNTIYF	TGTGCCACCAAAGCCGGAAACACCATATATTTT
NA	TRBV5-8	TRBJ1-4	TRBD1	CASSGRDRKAGWDEKLFF	TGTGCCAGCAGCGGCCGGGACAGGAAGGCTGGTTGGGATGAAAAACTGTTTTTT
NA	TRBV28	TRBJ2-7	TRBD2	CASSSRLAHEQYF	TGTGCCAGCAGTTCCCGACTAGCCCACGAGCAGTACTTC
NA	TRBV27	TRBJ1-5	NA	CASSPNGGSNQPQHF	TGTGCCAGCAGCCCGAACGGAGGTAGCAATCAGCCCCAGCATTTT
NA	TRBV27	TRBJ1-1	TRBD1	CASSPADRGRTEAFF	TGTGCCAGCAGTCCAGCGGACAGGGGGAGGACTGAAGCTTTCTTT
NA	TRBV19	TRBJ2-1	TRBD2	CASSIPGTSSRVLGDEQFF	TGTGCCAGTAGTATCCCCGGGACTAGCTCCAGGGTACTAGGCGATGAGCAGTTCTTC
NA	TRBV5-5	TRBJ2-7	NA	CASSPPQLGGEQYF	TGTGCCAGCAGCCCCCCTCAGCTGGGGGGCGAGCAGTACTTC
NA	TRBV30	TRBJ1-3	NA	CAWSRDSGNTIYF	TGTGCCTGGAGCCGGGACTCTGGAAACACCATATATTTT
NA	TRBV5-6	TRBJ2-7	TRBD1	CASSWTGGEQYF	TGTGCCAGCAGTTGGACAGGGGGCGAGCAGTACTTC
NA	TRBV4-1	TRBJ1-4	TRBD1	CASSGAPTGSEKLFF	TGCGCCAGCTCCGGTGCGCCGACAGGGTCTGAAAAACTGTTTTTT
NA	TRBV7-8	TRBJ2-1	NA	CASSPFGGSYNEQFF	TGTGCCAGCAGCCCCTTCGGCGGATCTTACAATGAGCAGTTCTTC
NA	TRBV2	TRBJ2-7	TRBD1	CASINRGIPAEQYF	TGTGCCAGCATAAACAGGGGAATCCCTGCCGAGCAGTACTTC
NA	TRBV4-3	TRBJ2-5	TRBD2	CASSHGLAGQETQYF	TGCGCCAGCAGCCATGGACTAGCGGGACAAGAGACCCAGTACTTC
once	TRBV28	TRBJ2-4	TRBD1	CASSPRGQGSGNIQYF	TGTGCCAGCAGCCCTAGGGGACAGGGTTCAGGAAACATTCAGTACTTC
NA	TRBV6-1	TRBJ2-7	NA	CASDGWAQWEQYF	TGTGCCAGCGATGGTTGGGCGCAATGGGAGCAGTACTTC
NA	TRBV30	TRBJ2-7	TRBD2	CACNSGTQTYEQYF	TGTGCCTGTAATAGCGGGACCCAGACCTACGAGCAGTACTTC
NA	TRBV2	TRBJ2-2	TRBD1	CASSSGQANTGELFF	TGTGCCAGCAGTTCGGGACAGGCGAACACCGGGGAGCTGTTTTTT